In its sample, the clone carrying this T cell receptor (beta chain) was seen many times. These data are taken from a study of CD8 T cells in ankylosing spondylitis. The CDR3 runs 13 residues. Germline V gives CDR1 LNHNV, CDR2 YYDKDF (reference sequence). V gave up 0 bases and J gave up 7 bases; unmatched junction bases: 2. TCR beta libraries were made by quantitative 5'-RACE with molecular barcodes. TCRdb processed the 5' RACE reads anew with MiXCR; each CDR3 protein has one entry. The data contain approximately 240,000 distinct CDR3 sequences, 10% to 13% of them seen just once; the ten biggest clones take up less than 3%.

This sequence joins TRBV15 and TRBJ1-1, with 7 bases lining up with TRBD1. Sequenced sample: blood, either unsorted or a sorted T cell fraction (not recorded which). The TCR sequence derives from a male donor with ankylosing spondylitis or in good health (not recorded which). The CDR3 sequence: CATSRDGTDEAFF. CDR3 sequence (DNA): TGTGCCACCAGCAGAGATGGGACAGATGAAGCTTTCTTT.